This T cell receptor (beta chain) was sequenced during a study of blood T cell repertoires in COVID-19. Study-level information: The United States, Italy and Spain provided the acute and convalescent COVID-19 samples. In each case, the material was cDNA or gDNA derived from T cells, B-cell-depleted T cells, or PBMCs.

Per the authors' pipeline: Amplified reference gene primers provided the basis for estimating nucleated cell counts. TCRdb's table, derived via immunoSEQ multiplex PCR, lists solely in-frame clones and lacks some. V, J and clone size are taken as reported in that table, and D and trimming were inferred from the DNA itself. The table includes 100,000 to 140,000 clones, more than 70% detected once. The CDR3 covers 14 residues. Trimming removed 2 bases at V and 1 base at J, with 9 bases between. CDR1 is GTSNPN and CDR2 is SVGIG in the germline V gene (reference sequence). V usage is TRBV30 and J usage is TRBJ1-3, with D tentatively TRBD1 (5 bases). The clonotype was recovered from a human donor in a cohort sampled during active COVID-19. The sequencing sample was made of peripheral blood. The CDR3 loop is CAWSPGGSGNTIYF. The CDR3 nucleotides are TGTGCCTGGAGTCCGGGGGGGTCTGGAAACACCATATATTTT. The whole variable domain, remainder taken from reference TRBV30 and TRBJ1-3, is SQTIHQWPATLVQPVGSPLSLECTVEGTSNPNLYWYRQAAGRGLQLLFYSVGIGQISSEVPQNLSASRPQDRQFILSSKKLLLSDSGFYLCAWSPGGSGNTIYFGEGSWLTVV.